This note documents a single T cell receptor (beta chain) sequence. Its antigen is as yet unknown. The source of the sample is a study of T cell repertoires in aging, cancer and after chemotherapy. Amplification of TCR beta used genomic DNA extracted from peripheral blood. A mixed TRB-A/B primer pool amplified rearranged TRB by multiplex touch-down PCR. TCRdb independently ran MiXCR on the multiplex PCR reads; one entry per CDR3 protein. The table shows 10,000 to 15,000 distinct CDR3 sequences, with 35% to 40% occurring only once. Study-level results: Healthy donors lost TCR diversity with age mainly through richness, cancer patients through richness and evenness. Rebound thymic output was suggested by rising median generation probability during chemotherapy in each cancer cohort.

This TCR was recovered from a human donor in good health. The donor label of this sample is uncertain. The sample was blood.

This chain's CDR3 is CASSRDVGLGEQYF. Here the CDR3 DNA reads TGCGCCAGCAGCCGGGACGTAGGACTGGGAGAGCAGTACTTC. The V call is TRBV10-1, the J call TRBJ2-7, with D tentatively TRBD1 or TRBD2 (5 bases each). V lost 6 bases to trimming and J lost 7 bases, with 19 bases between them. The germline V gene encodes CDR1 WNHNN and CDR2 SYGVQD (reference sequence). The CDR3 extends over 14 amino acids.